The clone carrying this T cell receptor beta chain was counted ten times or more. Its antigen is unidentified. The CDR3 runs 13 residues. Trimming removed 6 bases at V and 6 bases at J, with 14 bases between. This sample is part of a study of T cells in Graves' hyperthyroidism and ophthalmopathy. General study points: Blood held most thyroid clonotypes expanded above 0.001 frequency.

What was amplified from RNA transcripts were TCR beta CDR3 regions. Using the HTBI primer set, a first-round RT-PCR was run on the TCR CDR3. A single record per CDR3 protein comes from TCRdb applying MiXCR to the multiplex PCR reads. This sample has approximately 720,000 distinct CDR3 sequences; roughly 20% occur once, and the top ten carry 16%. The sequenced material came from blood. The chain couples TRBV12-3 or TRBV12-4 to TRBJ1-2; D gene uncertain. The TCR originated in a woman between 45 and 60 years old with Graves' hyperthyroidism that later progressed to Graves' ophthalmopathy. CDR3 protein: CASSPPSFHGYTF. The CDR3 DNA sequence: TGTGCCAGCAGCCCCCCCAGTTTCCATGGCTACACCTTC.